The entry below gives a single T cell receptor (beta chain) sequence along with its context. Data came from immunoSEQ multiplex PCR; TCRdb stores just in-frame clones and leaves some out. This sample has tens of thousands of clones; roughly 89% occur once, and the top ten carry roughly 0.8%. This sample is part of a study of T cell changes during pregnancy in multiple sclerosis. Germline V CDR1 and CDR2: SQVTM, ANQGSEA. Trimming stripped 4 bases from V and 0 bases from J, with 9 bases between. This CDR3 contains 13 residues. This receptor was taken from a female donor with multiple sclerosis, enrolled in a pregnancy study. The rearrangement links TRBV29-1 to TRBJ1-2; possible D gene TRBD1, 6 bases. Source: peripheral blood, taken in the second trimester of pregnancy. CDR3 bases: TGCAGCGTTGGGGACACCCCTAACTATGGCTACACCTTC. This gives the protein CSVGDTPNYGYTF.